The source of this TCR beta chain is a study of cytomegalovirus exposure and HLA in healthy donors. The V gene's germline CDR1 is MNHEY and CDR2 SVGAGI. V was shortened by 6 bases and J by 11 bases, with 11 bases between the two germline ends. The CDR3 totals 12 residues. PCR was performed using 60 Vbeta and 13 Jbeta primers. The repertoire was sequenced with immunoSEQ multiplex PCR; TCRdb's copy has only in-frame clones and lacks some. The table includes 130,000 or so clones, about 61% detected once. The origin of this receptor is a woman aged 40 to 55 in good health and CMV-seronegative. This chain uses TRBV6-5 with TRBJ1-6, with D tentatively TRBD1 (6 bases). The sample was PBMCs. The CDR3 here is CASRDSATPLHF. The CDR3 coding sequence is TGTGCCAGCAGGGACAGTGCAACACCCCTCCACTTT.